This entry concerns a single TCR beta chain. Antigen unknown. This sample was included in a study of blood T cells in healthy people across ages. Findings and caveats of the study: Roughly linearly, TCR beta diversity per million T cells fell as age increased.

It was around 9 milliliters of peripheral blood that were drawn from each donor. There are 16 residues in the CDR3. V shed 0 bases and J 5 bases; nucleotides not matched to a gene: 5. Germline V gene data show CDR1 as SGHKS and CDR2 as YYEKEE (reference sequence). Sample-barcoded 5' priming and a J-beta primer mix drove a second PCR of roughly 7 to 11 cycles. Every cDNA molecule bore a tag from a template-switch adaptor containing 12 random nucleotides. CDR3-containing paired-end reads numbered at least 2.5 million in each sample. TCRdb used MiXCR to reprocess the 5' RACE reads, holding one entry per CDR3 protein. The profile shows about 1.7 million distinct CDR3 sequences, 28% of them singletons.

The source is a woman aged 30 to 39 in good health. The sample consisted of blood. The rearrangement joins TRBV5-5 to TRBJ2-3; 11 nucleotides agree with TRBD2. The CDR3 region is CASSLELAGVIDTQYF. The CDR3 DNA reads as TGTGCCAGCAGCTTGGAACTAGCGGGGGTCATAGATACGCAGTATTTT.